This TCR beta chain came from a study of blood T cells in healthy people across ages. This CDR3 comprises 13 residues. Trimming took off 5 bases at V and 6 bases at J, with 11 bases between the two ends. Germline-derived CDR1 and CDR2 are SNHLY and FYNNEI. As to this clonotype: Its antigen is unidentified.

Overall study results and limits: Correlation between TCR beta diversity and naive T cell percentage was strong.

PCR was performed a second time for roughly 7 to 11 cycles using a sample-barcoded 5' primer and a J-beta primer mix. A single record per CDR3 protein comes from TCRdb applying MiXCR to the 5' RACE reads. The data contain about 680,000 distinct CDR3 sequences, 45% to 50% of them seen just once; the ten biggest clones take up roughly 34%. This chain links TRBV2 with TRBJ2-1; D is perhaps TRBD2 (6 bases). The source material was blood. The sequence derives from a woman aged 60-70 years in good health. The CDR3 bases are TGTGCCAGCAGTAGGGAGGCGGTCAATGAGCAGTTCTTC. It is translated as CASSREAVNEQFF.